What follows is one T cell receptor (beta chain) and its context. No cognate antigen has been identified for it. Within one base of it there is no much larger clone, and no base qualities were kept. The source of the sample is a study of Ad26.COV2.S vaccination and SARS-CoV-2 variants (dated by TCRdb to the early 2020s). Turning to the overall study: The specificity and breadth of SARS-CoV-2-reactive T cell receptors after Ad26.COV2.S vaccination were assessed by TCRbeta repertoire sequencing. A total of 32 samples were included in the TCR-sequenced set, comprising roughly 19 Ad26.COV2.S vaccine recipients, 5 placebo recipients and 8 SARS-CoV-2 convalescent individuals.

Spanning cysteine to phenylalanine, the CDR3 consists of 15 amino acids. Just the 45-base CDR3 DNA is kept, in frame starting at base 1. Between the V and J ends, shortened by 0 bases and 2 bases respectively, the junction contains 9 bases. For CDR1 and CDR2, the germline V gene (reference sequence) lists LNHNV and YYDKDF. Read against the paper, the sample's time point label means: individuals recovered from natural SARS-CoV-2 infection. The immunoSEQ Assay was used to sequence TCRbeta CDR3 regions. After extraction, genomic DNA underwent amplification by bias-controlled multiplex PCR, followed by high-throughput sequencing. In the source study's methods: To quantify the absolute abundance of each unique TCRbeta CDR3 region, sequences were collapsed and filtered. T cell fraction was estimated by normalizing TCRbeta template counts to usable DNA, which was measured by amplifying reference genes present in all nucleated cells. Repertoire TCRs were annotated as SARS-CoV-2-specific when V gene, CDR3 amino acid sequence and J gene were exactly matched to a known reactive TCR set. The reference SARS-CoV-2 TCR set was obtained from MIRA and was filtered for enrichment in COVID-19-positive ImmuneCODE repertoires, whereby public or cross-reactive TCRs were removed. Using the MIRA antigens, annotated TCRs were further analysed by specific ORF or by position within an ORF. Breadth was defined as the number of annotated unique rearrangements divided by the total number of unique productive rearrangements, and depth was defined as the summed frequency of the annotated unique rearrangements. Two-sided Wilcoxon rank-sum tests were used to compare TCR breadth between groups. TCRdb retrieved this table from immuneACCESS and kept in-frame rearrangements only. Not all clones are present; in checked studies, unresolved V genes account for under half, and no reason is known for the remainder. The V and J calls and clone size come from that table; D and trimming were worked out from the DNA. The sample includes around 350,000 clones, with 92% observed a single time. 3% to 5% of the sample goes to the ten largest clones.

Broad study findings and their caveats: Vaccine and placebo recipients had similar non-spike TCR breadth, a finding consistent with the vaccine containing only spike. After vaccination, spike-specific CD8+ and CD4+ T cell responses were reported to show substantial breadth. According to the authors, total T cell responses may have been underestimated by the TCR breadth and depth analyses. Spike-specific TCR breadth was higher in Ad26.COV2.S recipients than in placebo recipients (P = 0.0014).

The sample in question was peripheral blood, obtained after recovery from COVID-19. The V gene is TRBV15 and the J gene is TRBJ2-3; no confident D gene assignment can be made. The TCR sequence derives from a human donor who had recovered from COVID-19. The nucleotide sequence reads as follows: TGTGCCACCAGCAGAGAATCCGCACCCACAGATACGCAGTATTTT. It codes for CATSRESAPTDTQYF.